This entry lists 5 T cell receptor beta chains sequenced from one sample in a study of Ad26.COV2.S vaccination and SARS-CoV-2 variants. The table came from immunoSEQ multiplex PCR; TCRdb's copy has only in-frame clones and leaves some out. The sample yields 200,000 to 300,000 clones, approximately 90% seen once. Treatment: 19 received Ad26.COV2.S at low or high dose, single or two shots; 5 received placebo; per-sample allocation not given. On day 63 after the first injection, vaccine and placebo recipients gave samples. The sample was peripheral blood, taken in a trial of Ad26.COV2.S vaccine versus placebo. These receptors were taken from a person between 18 and 59 years old who received the Ad26.COV2.S COVID-19 vaccine or a placebo.

The V gene is TRBV5-4, the J gene TRBJ2-7; TRBD2 matches at 7 bases. The CDR3 is made up of 14 amino acids. Germline V gene sequence: CDR1 SGHNT, CDR2 YYREEE (reference sequence). V lost 9 bases to trimming and J lost 3 bases; unmatched junction nucleotides: 12. The CDR3 reads CATTAGGGVYEQYF. Here the CDR3 DNA reads TGTGCCACCACTGCGGGCGGGGGAGTCTACGAGCAGTACTTC.

The chain uses TRBV30 and TRBJ2-7; the D gene is possibly TRBD1 (6 bases). CDR3 length equals 14 residues. Trimming took off 1 base at V and 4 bases at J, with 14 bases between the two ends. The germline V gene has CDR1 GTSNPN and CDR2 SVGIG (reference sequence). The CDR3 loop is CAWSDLGTNYEQYF. CDR3 nucleotide sequence: TGTGCCTGGAGTGATTTGGGGACAAATTACGAGCAGTACTTC.

The count of this clone is one. The gene calls are TRBV15 and TRBJ2-7; possibly TRBD1 for D (7 bases). Trimming removed 1 base from V and 3 bases from J, with 13 bases in between. The germline V gene encodes CDR1 LNHNV and CDR2 YYDKDF (reference sequence). The CDR3 covers 15 residues. CDR3 sequence: CATSRGQGGFYEQYF. The CDR3 DNA reads as TGTGCCACCAGCAGAGGGCAGGGGGGTTTCTACGAGCAGTACTTC.

The V call is TRBV29-1, the J call TRBJ1-1, with a tentative D call TRBD1 (6 bases). The CDR3 has 13 residues. Germline V gives CDR1 SQVTM, CDR2 ANQGSEA. The V end was cut by 4 bases, the J end by 1 base, with 10 bases between. The CDR3 DNA reads as TGCAGCGTTGCCGACAGGACGAACACTGAAGCTTTCTTT. Residues: CSVADRTNTEAFF.

V usage is TRBV6-2 or TRBV6-3 and J usage is TRBJ2-1; a possible D gene is TRBD2 (5 bases). V gave up 1 base and J gave up 3 bases, with 13 bases separating them. The CDR3 is 16 amino acids. CDR1 is MNHEY, CDR2 SVGEGT, per germline. Written as DNA, the CDR3 is TGTGCCAGCAGTTACTGGGAGCAGCAGCTCTACAATGAGCAGTTCTTC. Its translation: CASSYWEQQLYNEQFF.